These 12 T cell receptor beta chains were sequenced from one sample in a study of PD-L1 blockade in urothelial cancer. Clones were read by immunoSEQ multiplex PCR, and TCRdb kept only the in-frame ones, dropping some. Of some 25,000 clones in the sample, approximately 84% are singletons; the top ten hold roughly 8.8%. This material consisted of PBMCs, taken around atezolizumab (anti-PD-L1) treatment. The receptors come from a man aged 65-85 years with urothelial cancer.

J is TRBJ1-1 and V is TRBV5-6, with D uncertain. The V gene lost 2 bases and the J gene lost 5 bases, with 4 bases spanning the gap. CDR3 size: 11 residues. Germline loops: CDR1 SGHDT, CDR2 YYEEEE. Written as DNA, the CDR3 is TGTGCCAGCAGCTTTCCGACTGAAGCTTTCTTT. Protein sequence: CASSFPTEAFF.

The CDR3, as DNA: TGTGCCAGCAGTCCCCAACCGGTTCCGGGAGCAGAGACCCAGTACTTC. Protein product: CASSPQPVPGAETQYF. The chain couples TRBV28 to TRBJ2-5; TRBD2 might be the D (6 bases). Deletions cut 5 bases from V and 4 bases from J, with 20 bases between. The CDR3 covers 16 residues. The germline CDR1 and CDR2 sequences are MDHEN and SYDVKM. Drawing the rest from reference TRBV28 and TRBJ2-5, the complete variable domain is DVKVTQSSRYLVKRTGEKVFLECVQDMDHENMFWYRQDPGLGLRLIYFSYDVKMKEKGDIPEGYSVSREKKERFSLILESASTNQTSMYLCASSPQPVPGAETQYFGPGTRLLVL.

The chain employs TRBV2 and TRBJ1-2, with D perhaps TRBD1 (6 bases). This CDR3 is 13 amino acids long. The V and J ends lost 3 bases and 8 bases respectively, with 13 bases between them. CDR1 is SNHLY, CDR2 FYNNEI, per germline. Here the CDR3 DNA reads TGTGCCAGCAGTGAGATAGGGGGGGGCGGCTACACCTTC. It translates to CASSEIGGGGYTF.

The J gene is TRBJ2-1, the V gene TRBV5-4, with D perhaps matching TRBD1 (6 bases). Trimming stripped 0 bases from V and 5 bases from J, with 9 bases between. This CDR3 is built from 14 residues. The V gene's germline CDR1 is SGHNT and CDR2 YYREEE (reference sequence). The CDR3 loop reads CASSLAGEHNEQFF. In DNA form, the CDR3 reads TGTGCCAGCAGCTTGGCAGGGGAGCACAATGAGCAGTTCTTC.

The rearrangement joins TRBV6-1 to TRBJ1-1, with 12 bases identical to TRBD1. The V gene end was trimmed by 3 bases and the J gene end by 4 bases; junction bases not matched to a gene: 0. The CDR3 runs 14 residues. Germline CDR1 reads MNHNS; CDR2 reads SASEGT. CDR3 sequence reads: CASSEGQGATEAFF. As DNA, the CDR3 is TGTGCCAGCAGTGAGGGACAGGGGGCCACTGAAGCTTTCTTT.

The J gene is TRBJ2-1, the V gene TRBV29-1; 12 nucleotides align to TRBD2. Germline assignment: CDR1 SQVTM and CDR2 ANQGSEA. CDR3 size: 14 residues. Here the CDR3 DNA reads TGCACAACGCGTCGACTAGCGGGAGACTATGAGCAGTTCTTC. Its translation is CTTRRLAGDYEQFF.

The CDR3 DNA reads as TGTGCCAGCAGCCTGGACTCCCAAGCGGAGACCCAGTACTTC. It translates to CASSLDSQAETQYF. V and J are TRBV7-2 and TRBJ2-5; D possibly corresponds to TRBD2 (5 bases). This CDR3 comprises 14 residues. V gave up 5 bases and J gave up 5 bases, with 15 bases separating them. Germline CDR1 reads SGHTA; CDR2 reads FQGNSA.

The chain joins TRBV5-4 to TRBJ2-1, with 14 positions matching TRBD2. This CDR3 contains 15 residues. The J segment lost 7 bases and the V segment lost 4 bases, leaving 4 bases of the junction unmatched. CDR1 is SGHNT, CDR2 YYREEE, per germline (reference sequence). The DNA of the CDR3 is TGTGCCAGCAGCGGGGGACTAGCGGGAGTTAATGAGCAGTTCTTC. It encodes CASSGGLAGVNEQFF.

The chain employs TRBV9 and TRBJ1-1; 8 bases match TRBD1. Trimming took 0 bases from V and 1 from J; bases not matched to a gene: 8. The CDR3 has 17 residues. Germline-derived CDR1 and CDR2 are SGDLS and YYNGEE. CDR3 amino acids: CASSVALPGTGNTEAFF. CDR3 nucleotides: TGTGCCAGCAGCGTAGCCTTACCCGGGACAGGGAACACTGAAGCTTTCTTT.

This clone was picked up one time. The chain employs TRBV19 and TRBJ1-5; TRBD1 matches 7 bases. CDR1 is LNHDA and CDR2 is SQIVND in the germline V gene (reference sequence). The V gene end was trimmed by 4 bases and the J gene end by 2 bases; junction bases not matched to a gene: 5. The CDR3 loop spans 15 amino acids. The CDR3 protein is CASSNDREGNQPQHF. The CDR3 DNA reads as TGTGCCAGTAGTAACGACAGGGAAGGCAATCAGCCCCAGCATTTT.

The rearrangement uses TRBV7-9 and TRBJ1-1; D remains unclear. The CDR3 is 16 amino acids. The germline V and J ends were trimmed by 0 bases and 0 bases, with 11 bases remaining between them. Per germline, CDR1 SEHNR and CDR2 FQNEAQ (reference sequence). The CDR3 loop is CASSLAAAAMNTEAFF. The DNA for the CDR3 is TGTGCCAGCAGCTTAGCAGCGGCAGCCATGAACACTGAAGCTTTCTTT.

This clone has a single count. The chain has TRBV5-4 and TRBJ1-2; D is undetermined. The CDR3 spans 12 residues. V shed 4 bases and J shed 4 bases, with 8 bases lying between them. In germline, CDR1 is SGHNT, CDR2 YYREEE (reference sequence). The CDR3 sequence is CASSMGAYGYTF. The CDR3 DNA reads TGTGCCAGCAGCATGGGCGCCTATGGCTACACCTTC.